The 14 T cell receptor beta chains below come from one sample, sequenced in a study of Graves' ophthalmopathy and Graves' hyperthyroidism. Investigators amplified TCR beta CDR3 regions from RNA transcripts. HTBI primers primed a first-round RT-PCR, and a second-round multiplex PCR followed. TCRdb itself ran the multiplex PCR reads through MiXCR, one entry per CDR3 protein. The sample carries 400,000 to 450,000 distinct CDR3 sequences, roughly 21% recorded once. The sample comprised peripheral blood. All receptors derive from a woman aged 18-29 years with stable Graves' hyperthyroidism.

The genes are TRBV6-5 and TRBJ2-5; no definite D call. The V end was cut by 6 bases, the J end by 2 bases, with 10 bases between. CDR1 is MNHEY and CDR2 is SVGAGI in the germline V gene. CDR3 length: 13 residues. CDR3 protein: CASSYRYQETQYF. CDR3 in DNA: TGTGCCAGCAGCTACAGATATCAAGAGACCCAGTACTTC.

The rearrangement links TRBV12-3 or TRBV12-4 to TRBJ1-5; D not resolved. The CDR3 sequence is 14 residues long. V was shortened by 3 bases and J by 2 bases, with 8 bases between the two germline ends. The CDR3 sequence: CASSFHERNQPQHF. CDR3 coding DNA: TGTGCCAGCAGTTTTCATGAACGCAATCAGCCCCAGCATTTT.

This clonotype was observed at least ten times. This rearrangement joins TRBV7-2 to TRBJ2-7; a possible D gene is TRBD1 (6 bases). Trimming left V 1 base short and J 0 bases short, with 13 bases between. The CDR3 has 16 residues. In germline, CDR1 is SGHTA, CDR2 FQGNSA. CDR3 sequence (DNA): TGTGCCAGCAGCTTAGTACAGGGAGTCGCCTCCTACGAGCAGTACTTC. Translating it yields CASSLVQGVASYEQYF.

This chain connects TRBV4-1 to TRBJ2-4, with 8 bases matching TRBD1. CDR1 and CDR2 from the germline V gene are MGHRA and YSYEKL. V dropped 2 bases and J dropped 4; count of bases not matched to a gene: 7. The CDR3 has 16 residues. In DNA form, the CDR3 reads TGCGCCAGCAGCCAATTCTGGCACAGGGGGAAAAACATTCAGTACTTC. Its protein is CASSQFWHRGKNIQYF.

This clonotype occurred many times. This rearrangement joins TRBV24-1 to TRBJ2-7; 8 bases align to TRBD2. The CDR3 has 14 amino acids. CDR1 is KGHDR, CDR2 SFDVKD, per germline. V was clipped by 3 bases and J by 4 bases; unmatched bases: 4. The CDR3 region is CATSDPGRGYEQYF. The CDR3 DNA is TGTGCCACCAGTGATCCCGGGAGGGGATACGAGCAGTACTTC.

This clonotype was seen many times. V usage is TRBV20-1 and J usage is TRBJ2-7, with a possible D match to TRBD2 (7 bases). The V end was cut by 0 bases, the J end by 5 bases, with 14 bases between. Germline V gene lookup returns CDR1 DFQATT and CDR2 SNEGSKA (reference sequence). The length of the CDR3 is 14 residues. CDR3 amino acids: CSARDGGRVDEQYF. The CDR3 DNA follows: TGCAGTGCTAGAGACGGGGGGCGCGTCGACGAGCAGTACTTC.

This clonotype was found many times. The V gene is TRBV28, the J gene TRBJ1-5, with unresolved D. The CDR3 has 15 residues. The germline V gene encodes CDR1 MDHEN and CDR2 SYDVKM. V dropped 6 bases and J dropped 0 bases, with 12 bases sitting between them. CDR3 amino acids: CASRPPPSSNQPQHF. The CDR3, as DNA: TGTGCCAGCAGGCCCCCCCCGAGTAGCAATCAGCCCCAGCATTTT.

This clonotype has ten or more counts. The rearrangement links TRBV20-1 to TRBJ1-6, with TRBD1 matching 11 bases. Trimming at V came to 0 bases and at J to 13 bases, leaving 5 bases not matched to a gene. Germline V gene data show CDR1 as DFQATT and CDR2 as SNEGSKA (reference sequence). The CDR3 has 14 amino acids. CDR3 loop: CSARDLGQGAPLHF. CDR3 DNA: TGCAGTGCTAGAGATCTAGGACAGGGGGCTCCCCTCCACTTT.

The table lists this clonotype with many counts. This CDR3 is CSVGLWGGTEAFF. The CDR3 region has the DNA TGCAGCGTGGGACTTTGGGGGGGCACTGAAGCTTTCTTT. The chain links TRBV29-1 to TRBJ1-1; D possibly corresponds to TRBD1 (5 bases). Germline CDR1 and CDR2: SQVTM and ANQGSEA. V lost 6 bases and J lost 4, with 15 bases in between. The CDR3 spans 13 residues.

This clonotype was seen many times. This sequence joins TRBV20-1 and TRBJ1-5; D gene ambiguous. Germline V CDR1 and CDR2: DFQATT, SNEGSKA (reference sequence). V lost 3 bases, J lost 5 bases, and 5 bases lay in between. The CDR3 length is 11 residues. Here the CDR3 DNA reads TGCAGTGCTAGGCTGGATCAGCCCCAGCATTTT. Translated: CSARLDQPQHF.

The genes are TRBV6-5 and TRBJ2-7; D possibly matches TRBD1 or TRBD2 (6 bases each). The CDR3 covers 16 residues. Germline assignment: CDR1 MNHEY and CDR2 SVGAGI. Trimming stripped 2 bases from V and 7 bases from J, with 21 bases between. This chain's CDR3 is CASSYRGTGEEREQYF. The DNA of the CDR3 is TGTGCCAGCAGTTACAGGGGGACGGGAGAGGAGAGAGAGCAGTACTTC.

The chain has TRBV7-8 and TRBJ2-7, with D possibly TRBD1 on 7 matching bases. There are 14 residues in the CDR3. Trimming removed 1 base from V and 5 bases from J, with 12 bases in between. CDR1 SGHVS and CDR2 FQNEAQ come from the germline V gene. CDR3 nucleotides: TGTGCCAGCAGCTTAGGCCAGGGGGGCGACGAGCAGTACTTC. It yields the protein CASSLGQGGDEQYF.

This clonotype appeared many times. J is TRBJ2-4 and V is TRBV20-1, with TRBD2 matching over 13 bases. CDR3 length: 18 residues. Germline V CDR1 and CDR2: DFQATT, SNEGSKA (reference sequence). The junction had 8 bases not matched to a gene; V was cut back by 0 bases and J by 3 bases. The CDR3 region has the DNA TGCAGTGCTAGAGATACTAGCGGGAGGGCGACGGGCAAAAACATTCAGTACTTC. This sequence encodes CSARDTSGRATGKNIQYF.

The V call is TRBV3-1, the J call TRBJ1-3; no firm D call. The CDR3 is made up of 14 amino acids. Between the trimmed V and J ends, which lost 7 bases and 0 bases, there was a span of 10 bases. From germline, CDR1 is LGHDT and CDR2 YNNKEL (reference sequence). In DNA, the CDR3 is TGTGCCAGCACCTCACGGGTCTCTGGAAACACCATATATTTT. Amino acids: CASTSRVSGNTIYF.